This TCR beta chain is from a study of cytomegalovirus exposure and HLA in healthy donors. The CDR3 loop spans 16 amino acids. CDR1 and CDR2 from the germline V gene are SGHRS and YFSETQ. Trimming cost V 0 bases and J 0 bases, with 12 bases left between them. As to this clone: What it binds is unknown.

The study's findings and limits: Cytomegalovirus association was assigned to approximately 160 TCR beta chains. TCR beta V segments were, for the most part, productive about 87% or about 30% of the time in an earlier analysis. Under in vitro conditions, three CMV-associated chains were confirmed as specific for CMV antigens.

Use of 60 Vbeta and 13 Jbeta primers characterized the PCR. Some clones are missing from TCRdb's copy, which holds only in-frame ones; the method was immunoSEQ multiplex PCR. This sample's table has approximately 210,000 clones. Sequencing was done on a sample of PBMCs. This sequence originates from a young woman in good health and CMV-seropositive. V is TRBV5-1 and J is TRBJ1-1; no reliable D call. The CDR3 DNA follows: TGCGCCAGCAGCTTGGTGCCATTAGATGTGAACACTGAAGCTTTCTTT. This sequence encodes CASSLVPLDVNTEAFF.